The clone carrying this T cell receptor (beta chain) occurred many times. What was amplified from RNA transcripts were TCR beta CDR3 regions. The study used the HTBI primer set for a first-round RT-PCR of the TCR CDR3. TCRdb reanalysed the multiplex PCR reads using MiXCR and keeps one entry per CDR3 protein. This sample has hundreds of thousands of distinct CDR3 sequences, with about 15% found just once. This entry comes from a study of T cells in Graves' hyperthyroidism and ophthalmopathy. Study at large: The blood sample was taken at first diagnosis, before treatment began.

This CDR3 spans 12 amino acids. V was trimmed by 6 bases and J by 4 bases, leaving 9 bases between them. Germline V lookup: CDR1 MNHEY, CDR2 SVGAGI. The sequenced material came from blood. The TCR comes from a woman aged 40 to 49 with Graves' ophthalmopathy. The chain carries TRBV6-5 and TRBJ1-2; D is undetermined. The CDR3 DNA reads as TGTGCCAGCAGAAAGGGAACCTATGGCTACACCTTC. This translates into CASRKGTYGYTF.